A selection of T cell receptor beta chains follows, all from one sample in a study of shared clonotypes between healthy human individuals. The method was immunoSEQ multiplex PCR; TCRdb's version includes in-frame clones alone and lacks a portion of them. The data contain about 2.1 million clones, roughly 91% of them singletons. Sequencing used naive CD8+ T cells from PBMCs. Every receptor here comes from a man younger than 35 in good health. Some clones in this sample may be carry-over from other donors' samples. Both conserved end residues are part of each CDR3. Where a row states a size, it is once, few, many or the class of an expanded clone; other rows omit it.

clone_size: -
v_call: TRBV2
cdr3_aa: CASSDWQEQFF

clone_size: -
v_call: TRBV27
cdr3_aa: CASSFGNSNQPQHF

clone_size: once
v_call: TRBV5-1
cdr3_aa: CASKRSGMNTEAFF

clone_size: -
v_call: TRBV13
cdr3_aa: CASSAHRDGTEAFF

clone_size: -
v_call: TRBV4-2
cdr3_aa: CASSQGGTRGGRASYEQFF

clone_size: -
v_call: TRBV11-2
cdr3_aa: CASSPYVSYEQYF

clone_size: -
v_call: TRBV7-9
cdr3_aa: CASSPPGGSSYNEQFF

clone_size: -
v_call: TRBV11-3
cdr3_aa: CTSSITKSSYNEQFF

clone_size: -
v_call: TRBV5-1
cdr3_aa: CASRYDRGGTEAFF

clone_size: -
v_call: TRBV2
cdr3_aa: CASRIRVTNTEAFF

clone_size: -
v_call: TRBV9
cdr3_aa: CASSAGTSGREETQYF

clone_size: -
v_call: TRBV7-9
cdr3_aa: CASSLAGHPYGYTF

clone_size: -
v_call: TRBV19
cdr3_aa: CATRGTGFSEQYF

clone_size: -
v_call: TRBV27
cdr3_aa: CASSFVLGNEQYF

clone_size: -
v_call: TRBV19
cdr3_aa: CASSIGGQGSYEQYF

clone_size: -
v_call: TRBV11-3
cdr3_aa: CASSESKGVFF

clone_size: -
v_call: TRBV16
cdr3_aa: CASSPTYEQYF

clone_size: -
v_call: TRBV29-1
cdr3_aa: CSVSYSGGSGDEQYF

clone_size: -
v_call: TRBV4-2
cdr3_aa: CASRQGGYGYTF

clone_size: -
v_call: TRBV7-3
cdr3_aa: CASSILAVGSYEQYF